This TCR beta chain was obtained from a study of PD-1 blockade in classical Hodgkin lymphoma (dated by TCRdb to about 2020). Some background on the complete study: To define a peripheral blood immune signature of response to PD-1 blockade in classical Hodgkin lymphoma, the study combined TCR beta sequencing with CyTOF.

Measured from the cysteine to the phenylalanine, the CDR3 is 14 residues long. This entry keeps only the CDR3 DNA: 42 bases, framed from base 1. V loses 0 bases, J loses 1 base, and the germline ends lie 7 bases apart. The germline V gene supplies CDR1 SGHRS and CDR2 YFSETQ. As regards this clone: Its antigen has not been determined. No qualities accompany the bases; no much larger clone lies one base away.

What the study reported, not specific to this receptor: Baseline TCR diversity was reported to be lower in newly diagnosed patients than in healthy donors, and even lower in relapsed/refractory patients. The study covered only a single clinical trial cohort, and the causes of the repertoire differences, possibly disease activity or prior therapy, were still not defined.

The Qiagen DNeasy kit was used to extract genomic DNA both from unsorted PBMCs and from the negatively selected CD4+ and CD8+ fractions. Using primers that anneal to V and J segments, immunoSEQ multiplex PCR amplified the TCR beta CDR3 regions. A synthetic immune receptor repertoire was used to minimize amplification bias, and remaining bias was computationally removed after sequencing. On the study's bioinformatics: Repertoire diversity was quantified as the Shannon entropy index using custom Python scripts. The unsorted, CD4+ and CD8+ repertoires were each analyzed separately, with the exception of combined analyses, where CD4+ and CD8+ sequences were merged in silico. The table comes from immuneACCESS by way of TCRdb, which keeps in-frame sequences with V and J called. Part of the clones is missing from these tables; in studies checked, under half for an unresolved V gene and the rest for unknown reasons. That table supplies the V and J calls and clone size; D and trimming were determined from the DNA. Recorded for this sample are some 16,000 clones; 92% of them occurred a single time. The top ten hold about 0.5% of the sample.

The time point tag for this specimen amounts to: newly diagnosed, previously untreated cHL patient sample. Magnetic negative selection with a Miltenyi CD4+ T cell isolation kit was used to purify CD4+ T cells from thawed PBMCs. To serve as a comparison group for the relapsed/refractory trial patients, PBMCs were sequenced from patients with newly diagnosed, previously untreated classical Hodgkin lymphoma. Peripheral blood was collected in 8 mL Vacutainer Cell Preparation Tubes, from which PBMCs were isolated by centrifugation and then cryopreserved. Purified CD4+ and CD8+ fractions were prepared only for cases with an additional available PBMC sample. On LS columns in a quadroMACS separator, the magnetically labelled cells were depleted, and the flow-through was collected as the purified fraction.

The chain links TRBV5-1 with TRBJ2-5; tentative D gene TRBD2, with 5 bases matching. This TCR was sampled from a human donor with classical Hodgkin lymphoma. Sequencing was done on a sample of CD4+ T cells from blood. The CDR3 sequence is CASSLGGSQETQYF. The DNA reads TGCGCCAGCAGCTTGGGAGGGTCCCAAGAGACCCAGTACTTC.